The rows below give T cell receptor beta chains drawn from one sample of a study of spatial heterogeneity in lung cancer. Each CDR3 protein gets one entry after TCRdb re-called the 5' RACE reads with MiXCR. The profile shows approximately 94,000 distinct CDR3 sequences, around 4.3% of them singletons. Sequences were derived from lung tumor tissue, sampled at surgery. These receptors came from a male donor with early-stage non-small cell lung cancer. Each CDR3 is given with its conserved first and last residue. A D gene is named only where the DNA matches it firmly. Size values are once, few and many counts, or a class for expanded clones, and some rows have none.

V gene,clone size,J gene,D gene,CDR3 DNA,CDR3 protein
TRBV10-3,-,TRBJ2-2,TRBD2,TGTGCCATCAGTGACCCAGCGGGAGTCACCGGGGAGCTGTTTTTT,CAISDPAGVTGELFF
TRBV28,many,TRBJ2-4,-,TGTGCCAGCAGTTTTGAGGGAAAACGAGCCAAAAACATTCAGTACTTC,CASSFEGKRAKNIQYF
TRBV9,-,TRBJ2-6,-,TGTGCCAGCAGCGCCAGGGGAGCAAGCTCTGGGGCCAACGTCCTGACTTTC,CASSARGASSGANVLTF
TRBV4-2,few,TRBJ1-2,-,TGTGCCAGCAGCCCAAGCAGTTTTGGCTACACCTTC,CASSPSSFGYTF
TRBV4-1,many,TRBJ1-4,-,TGCGCCAGCAGCCCCACCGAGCTGGCAGTCGTAGATGAAAAACTGTTTTTT,CASSPTELAVVDEKLFF
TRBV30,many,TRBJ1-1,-,TGTGCCTGGACCGCCTGGGGCGGGGGGATGACTGAAGCTTTCTTT,CAWTAWGGGMTEAFF
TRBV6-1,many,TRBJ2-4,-,TGTGCCAGCAATCCGGGACTAGCCAAAAACATTCAGTACTTC,CASNPGLAKNIQYF
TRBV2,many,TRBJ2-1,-,TGTGCCAGCAGTCCTCTACTAGTTTCGGATGAGCAGTTCTTC,CASSPLLVSDEQFF
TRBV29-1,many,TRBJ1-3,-,TGCAGCGTTGGCGGGGGAGGAAACACCATATATTTT,CSVGGGGNTIYF
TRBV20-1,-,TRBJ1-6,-,TGCAGTGCTAGAGACCAACGACGGATGAATTCACCCCTCCACTTT,CSARDQRRMNSPLHF